This T cell receptor (beta chain) was identified in a study of spatial heterogeneity in lung cancer. Turning to the study itself: Sequencing consistently turned up more beta-chain sequences than alpha-chain sequences.

Unique molecular identifiers tagged every individual TCR cDNA molecule. TCRdb reprocessed the 5' RACE reads via MiXCR and lists one record per CDR3 protein. The table includes about 90,000 distinct CDR3 sequences, around 9% detected once. Findings of the study overall: Tumor TCRs that were ubiquitous and expanded showed up in blood more at resection than follow-up.

Time point noted: sample taken at primary tumor resection. Whole RNA, which was extracted from tumor, nontumor lung tissue or frozen PBMC, was sequenced without any cell sorting. The donors were 65 to 85 patients with non-small cell lung cancer that was early-stage and untreated. V lost 2 bases, J lost 8 bases, and 15 bases lay in between. The CDR3 sequence is 14 residues long. Germline loops: CDR1 MNHNY, CDR2 SVGAGI (reference sequence). At least ten counts were recorded for this clonotype. Its antigen is as yet unknown. V is TRBV6-6 and J is TRBJ1-2, with D possibly TRBD1 on 6 matching bases. This TCR came from a male donor with early-stage non-small cell lung cancer. Sequenced material: PBMCs, taken at surgery. The CDR3 loop reads CASSYRDTGNGYTF. The CDR3 nucleotides read TGTGCCAGCAGTTACCGGGACACAGGGAACGGCTACACCTTC.